These 29 T cell receptor beta chains share one sample of origin, sequenced in a study of human T cells and chemical hapten exposure. MiXCR, applied by TCRdb to the RACE reads, yields one record per CDR3 protein. The sample contains some 120,000 distinct CDR3 sequences, around 10% of which appear only once. Time point reported: patch test 1, 2 weeks after DPC sensitization. As for treatment: therapeutic diphenylcyclopropenone sensitization with weekly scalp DPC. Sequencing was performed on whole blood, taken in connection with sensitization to the hapten diphenylcyclopropenone (DPC). The receptors originated from a woman aged 45-65 years with alopecia areata. Some clones in this sample may be carry-over from other donors' samples.

This clonotype was detected many times. This chain uses TRBV28 with TRBJ1-1, with D tentatively TRBD1 (6 bases). This CDR3 has 11 residues. Germline V gene sequence: CDR1 MDHEN, CDR2 SYDVKM. The V gene lost 5 bases and the J gene lost 8 bases, with 9 bases spanning the gap. The CDR3 DNA reads as TGTGCCAGCAGTCTTACAGGGGAAGCTTTCTTT. Amino acid sequence: CASSLTGEAFF. Looking up the rest from reference TRBV28 and TRBJ1-1 gives the full variable domain: DVKVTQSSRYLVKRTGEKVFLECVQDMDHENMFWYRQDPGLGLRLIYFSYDVKMKEKGDIPEGYSVSREKKERFSLILESASTNQTSMYLCASSLTGEAFFGQGTRLTVV.

The rearrangement links TRBV15 to TRBJ1-2; TRBD1 is a possible D gene (6 bases). The ends were cut back, 3 bases at V and 2 bases at J, with 16 bases in the middle. CDR1 and CDR2 (germline): LNHNV, YYDKDF (reference sequence). The CDR3 length is 16 residues. The CDR3 DNA sequence: TGTGCCACCAGCAGGGGCGGGACACCTCACAACTATGGCTACACCTTC. It is translated as CATSRGGTPHNYGYTF.

The chain recombines TRBV2 with TRBJ1-1; 8 bases fit TRBD1. From germline, CDR1 is SNHLY and CDR2 FYNNEI. Germline trimming cut 2 bases from V and 6 bases from J; bases unmatched to any gene: 8. The CDR3 runs 15 residues. The CDR3 nucleotides are TGTGCCAGCAGTGAAAATCCAGGGGGCAAGGCTGAAGCTTTCTTT. Translation: CASSENPGGKAEAFF.

This clonotype was observed a handful of times. This chain uses TRBV4-1 with TRBJ2-3, with TRBD2 identical over 10 bases. Germline CDR1 reads MGHRA; CDR2 reads YSYEKL. Trimming took 1 base from V and 6 from J; bases not matched to a gene: 7. The CDR3 runs to 16 residues. The CDR3 DNA follows: TGCGCCAGCAGCCAAGTTAGCGGGGGGACTCAGGATACGCAGTATTTT. Translating it yields CASSQVSGGTQDTQYF.

The J gene is TRBJ1-1, the V gene TRBV28; the D gene is possibly TRBD1 (5 bases). The CDR3 consists of 15 residues. Per the germline V gene, CDR1 is MDHEN and CDR2 is SYDVKM. The ends were cut back, 4 bases at V and 1 base at J, with 13 bases in the middle. The CDR3 loop reads CASSSPGRPNTEAFF. The CDR3 region has the DNA TGTGCCAGCAGTTCACCAGGGCGTCCGAACACTGAAGCTTTCTTT.

This clonotype occurred many times. The genes are TRBV6-2 or TRBV6-3 and TRBJ1-1; TRBD1 matches 7 bases. The CDR3 extends over 12 amino acids. Germline CDR1 is MNHEY and CDR2 is SVGEGT. Trimming removed 7 bases from V and 12 bases from J; junction bases left unmatched: 11. In nucleotides, the CDR3 is TGTGCCAGCACCTCATCCGACAGGGAGTCTTTCTTT. Its protein product is CASTSSDRESFF.

This clonotype was seen only a few times. V is TRBV9 and J is TRBJ1-2, with D tentatively TRBD1 (5 bases). The V gene lost 4 bases and the J gene lost 4 bases, with 17 bases spanning the gap. The germline gives CDR1 SGDLS, CDR2 YYNGEE. CDR3 size: 15 residues. The chain's CDR3 is CASSIGRDVIYGYTF. For the CDR3, the DNA is TGTGCCAGCAGCATCGGACGGGACGTTATCTATGGCTACACCTTC.

The chain uses TRBV29-1 and TRBJ2-7; D gene ambiguous. The CDR3 covers 12 residues. From germline, CDR1 is SQVTM and CDR2 ANQGSEA. Trimming stripped 5 bases from V and 1 base from J, with 9 bases between. The CDR3 coding sequence is TGCAGCGTTTCGGACGGATCCTACGAGCAGTACTTC. It is translated as CSVSDGSYEQYF.

This clonotype was counted between two and nine times. The V gene is TRBV11-2, the J gene TRBJ2-7; no definite D call. The CDR3 is made up of 13 amino acids. CDR1 SGHAT and CDR2 FQNNGV come from the germline V gene. With 1 base removed from V and 7 bases from J, the gap between germline ends came to 11 bases. Here the CDR3 reads CASSLVAAWEQYF. CDR3 bases: TGTGCCAGCAGCTTAGTGGCGGCCTGGGAGCAGTACTTC.

The V call is TRBV19, the J call TRBJ1-2; maybe TRBD1 (6 bases). CDR3 size: 13 residues. Trimming removed 5 bases at V and 5 bases at J, with 12 bases between. CDR1 is LNHDA and CDR2 is SQIVND in the germline V gene (reference sequence). The DNA for the CDR3 is TGTGCCAGTAGTTTAAGGGGGACGTATGGCTACACCTTC. Its translation is CASSLRGTYGYTF.

This clonotype was detected ten times or more. The chain is built from TRBV7-6 and TRBJ2-1; TRBD2 matches at 13 bases. Germline V gives CDR1 SGHVS, CDR2 FNYEAQ. The CDR3 has 14 residues. J gave up 8 bases and V 8 bases, and 6 bases lay outside the gene matches. CDR3 nucleotides: TGTGCCAGCGGACTAGCGGGAGTAAATGATGAGCAGTTCTTC. Translated: CASGLAGVNDEQFF.

This clonotype was counted between two and nine times. This chain links TRBV5-1 with TRBJ2-1; 13 bases map to TRBD2. CDR1 and CDR2 (germline): SGHRS, YFSETQ. V trimming: 0 bases; J trimming: 9 bases; junction bases outside the gene matches: 9. The length of the CDR3 is 17 residues. The CDR3 region is CASSLVGLAGDEREQFF. CDR3 sequence (DNA): TGCGCCAGCAGCTTGGTAGGACTAGCGGGAGACGAACGTGAGCAGTTCTTC.

This clonotype was seen at least ten times. The CDR3: CASSVLEETQYF. CDR3 in DNA: TGTGCCAGCAGTGTTCTTGAGGAGACCCAGTACTTC. This chain links TRBV2 with TRBJ2-5; D ambiguous. This CDR3 is built from 12 residues. The germline V and J ends were trimmed by 4 bases and 5 bases, with 8 bases remaining between them. From germline, CDR1 is SNHLY and CDR2 FYNNEI.

This clonotype was counted only a few times. This rearrangement joins TRBV19 to TRBJ2-3; a possible D gene is TRBD2 (6 bases). This CDR3 has 14 amino acids. Trimming left V 7 bases short and J 0 bases short, with 11 bases between. CDR1 LNHDA and CDR2 SQIVND come from the germline V gene (reference sequence). CDR3 nucleotide sequence: TGTGCCAGTAACGCGGGATCTAGCACAGATACGCAGTATTTT. The encoded protein is CASNAGSSTDTQYF.

The V call is TRBV7-8, the J call TRBJ1-6, with 8 nucleotides matching TRBD1. Trimming removed 2 bases from V and 7 bases from J; junction bases left unmatched: 7. This CDR3 has 16 amino acids. The germline V gene encodes CDR1 SGHVS and CDR2 FQNEAQ. The CDR3 nucleotides are TGTGCCAGCAGCTTAACACAGGGGGAGGTGAATTCACCCCTCCACTTT. Amino acids: CASSLTQGEVNSPLHF.

This sequence joins TRBV29-1 and TRBJ1-1; the D is unclear. Germline CDR1 SQVTM, CDR2 ANQGSEA. The CDR3 consists of 11 residues. Between the trimmed V and J ends, which lost 7 bases and 3 bases, there was a span of 9 bases. CDR3 nucleotide sequence: TGCAGCGGTGATTCGGACACTGAAGCTTTCTTT. Protein product: CSGDSDTEAFF.

This clonotype has a handful of counts. This chain connects TRBV2 to TRBJ1-2; no definite D call. CDR1 is SNHLY and CDR2 is FYNNEI in the germline V gene. The germline V and J ends were trimmed by 4 bases and 0 bases, with 6 bases remaining between them. The CDR3 spans 13 residues. The CDR3 DNA is TGTGCCAGCAGTGGTAAAGCTAACTATGGCTACACCTTC. Protein sequence: CASSGKANYGYTF. Drawing the rest from reference TRBV2 and TRBJ1-2, the complete variable domain is EPEVTQTPSHQVTQMGQEVILRCVPISNHLYFYWYRQILGQKVEFLVSFYNNEISEKSEIFDDQFSVERPDGSNFTLKIRSTKLEDSAMYFCASSGKANYGYTFGSGTRLTVV.

In this sample, this clonotype turned up many times. V is TRBV27 and J is TRBJ2-3, with D perhaps matching TRBD1 (7 bases). Trimming pared 11 bases from V and 6 bases from J, leaving 24 bases between. Germline V gives CDR1 MNHEY, CDR2 SMNVEV (reference sequence). The CDR3 is made up of 15 amino acids. The chain's CDR3 is CACRRTGGPGDTQYF. CDR3 DNA sequence: TGTGCCTGCCGCAGGACAGGAGGGCCGGGTGATACGCAGTATTTT.

This clonotype was found a few times. The rearrangement joins TRBV28 to TRBJ2-1; D not resolved. V lost 3 bases and J lost 0, with 12 bases in between. The length of the CDR3 is 16 residues. Germline V gene lookup returns CDR1 MDHEN and CDR2 SYDVKM. CDR3 coding DNA: TGTGCCAGCAGTTTTATTTCAAGGCTCTCCTACAATGAGCAGTTCTTC. Its protein product is CASSFISRLSYNEQFF.

This clonotype was picked up many times. CDR3 coding DNA: TGTGCCAGCAGTTTGCCGGGACAGTACGAGCAGTACTTC. Protein product: CASSLPGQYEQYF. V gene TRBV28 combines with J gene TRBJ2-7; 7 bases match TRBD1. The germline V gene has CDR1 MDHEN and CDR2 SYDVKM. The CDR3 is 13 residues long. Trimming took 3 bases from V and 4 from J; bases not matched to a gene: 3.

This clonotype was seen only a few times. The chain combines TRBV7-9 with TRBJ1-1; D call uncertain. CDR3 length equals 15 residues. Between the trimmed V and J ends, which lost 4 bases and 0 bases, there was a span of 12 bases. Germline values: CDR1 SEHNR, CDR2 FQNEAQ (reference sequence). The DNA for the CDR3 is TGTGCCAGCAGCTCTTTCACGGTGGTGAACACTGAAGCTTTCTTT. Amino acid sequence: CASSSFTVVNTEAFF.

J is TRBJ2-3 and V is TRBV4-3; a weak D match, TRBD2 (6 bases). The CDR3 loop spans 19 amino acids. Looked up from germline, CDR1 is LGHNA and CDR2 is YSLEER. The V end was cut by 0 bases, the J end by 2 bases, with 21 bases between. The CDR3 nucleotides are TGCGCCAGCAGCCAAGATTTCGTATATCGCGGGGCCCCCACAGATACGCAGTATTTT. Amino acid sequence: CASSQDFVYRGAPTDTQYF.

The chain links TRBV18 to TRBJ2-2, with a weak D call TRBD1 (5 bases). This CDR3 has 16 amino acids. Deletions cut 1 base from V and 0 bases from J, with 9 bases between. Germline-derived CDR1 and CDR2 are KGHSH and LQKENI. CDR3 DNA sequence: TGTGCCAGCTCACCACGACAGAACGCGAACACCGGGGAGCTGTTTTTT. As protein: CASSPRQNANTGELFF.

This clonotype was observed at least ten times. The chain employs TRBV28 and TRBJ2-4; no clear D. V was trimmed by 1 base and J by 7 bases, leaving 8 bases between them. Germline V gene sequence: CDR1 MDHEN, CDR2 SYDVKM. The CDR3 runs to 13 residues. Here the CDR3 reads CASSLSRSNIQYF. CDR3 DNA sequence: TGTGCCAGCAGTTTATCTCGGAGTAACATTCAGTACTTC. The complete variable domain, with remaining parts taken from reference TRBV28 and TRBJ2-4, reads DVKVTQSSRYLVKRTGEKVFLECVQDMDHENMFWYRQDPGLGLRLIYFSYDVKMKEKGDIPEGYSVSREKKERFSLILESASTNQTSMYLCASSLSRSNIQYFGAGTRLSVL.

The sample holds a few counts of this clonotype. The chain recombines TRBV7-9 with TRBJ2-7; TRBD2 aligns across 10 bases. The CDR3 totals 13 residues. Trimming cost V 5 bases and J 2 bases; bases outside gene matches: 0. Germline CDR1 reads SEHNR; CDR2 reads FQNEAQ (reference sequence). Here the CDR3 DNA reads TGTGCCAGCAGCAGCGGGGGGGCCTACGAGCAGTACTTC. Amino acid sequence: CASSSGGAYEQYF. Supplemented by reference TRBV7-9 and TRBJ2-7, the full variable domain reads DTGVSQNPRHKITKRGQNVTFRCDPISEHNRLYWYRQTLGQGPEFLTYFQNEAQLEKSRLLSDRFSAERPKGSFSTLEIQRTEQGDSAMYLCASSSGGAYEQYFGPGTRLTVT.

This clonotype was picked up a small number of times. The chain has TRBV10-1 and TRBJ2-3; D remains unclear. Germline CDR1 is WNHNN and CDR2 is SYGVQD (reference sequence). The CDR3 is made up of 15 amino acids. Between the trimmed V and J ends, which lost 0 bases and 2 bases, there was a span of 9 bases. CDR3 region: CASSESAGITDTQYF. The CDR3 nucleotides are TGCGCCAGCAGTGAGTCTGCCGGAATCACAGATACGCAGTATTTT.

V and J are TRBV20-1 and TRBJ2-7, with TRBD1 identical over 8 bases. J gave up 4 bases and V 5 bases, and 13 bases lay outside the gene matches. The CDR3 loop spans 15 amino acids. CDR1 is DFQATT, CDR2 SNEGSKA, per germline (reference sequence). The CDR3 loop reads CSAPRAGTGGYEQYF. In DNA, the CDR3 is TGCAGTGCTCCACGGGCGGGGACAGGCGGTTACGAGCAGTACTTC.

This clonotype was detected many times. The gene calls are TRBV19 and TRBJ2-1, with 11 bases that match TRBD2. The germline CDR1 and CDR2 sequences are LNHDA and SQIVND (reference sequence). This CDR3 spans 16 amino acids. V was clipped by 5 bases and J by 4 bases; unmatched bases: 7. The CDR3 here is CASSGDSGRVYNEQFF. CDR3 coding DNA: TGTGCCAGTAGTGGGGATAGCGGGAGGGTTTACAATGAGCAGTTCTTC.

This clonotype was detected only a few times. Here the CDR3 reads CASSLAYRDRTNYGYTF. Here the CDR3 DNA reads TGTGCCAGCAGCTTAGCGTACCGGGACAGGACTAACTATGGCTACACCTTC. The rearrangement uses TRBV7-8 and TRBJ1-2; TRBD1 aligns across 8 bases. Germline V CDR1 and CDR2: SGHVS, FQNEAQ. This CDR3 region has 17 residues. With V trimmed by 0 bases and J by 0 bases, 6 bases remained unmatched.